This T cell receptor (beta chain) emerged from a study of T cells in Graves' hyperthyroidism and ophthalmopathy. At the level of the study: The initial diagnosis was the point when peripheral blood was collected, ahead of any treatment.

Using RNA transcripts as the source, TCR beta CDR3 regions were amplified. The HTBI primer set drove a first-round RT-PCR of the TCR CDR3. Via MiXCR, TCRdb re-called the multiplex PCR reads, giving one row per CDR3 protein. Among over 700,000 distinct CDR3 sequences listed, around 19% were seen once. CDR3 length: 14 amino acids. Trimming cost V 5 bases and J 5 bases, with 18 bases left between them. From germline, CDR1 is GTSNPN and CDR2 SVGIG (reference sequence). This clonotype has at least ten counts. The TCR comes from a woman aged 50 to 60 with Graves' hyperthyroidism that later progressed to Graves' ophthalmopathy. The chain uses TRBV30 and TRBJ2-5; D is unclear. The sequencing input was blood. The chain's CDR3 is CAWSPAPTVETQYF. The CDR3 nucleotides read TGTGCCTGGTCACCGGCCCCCACCGTGGAGACCCAGTACTTC.